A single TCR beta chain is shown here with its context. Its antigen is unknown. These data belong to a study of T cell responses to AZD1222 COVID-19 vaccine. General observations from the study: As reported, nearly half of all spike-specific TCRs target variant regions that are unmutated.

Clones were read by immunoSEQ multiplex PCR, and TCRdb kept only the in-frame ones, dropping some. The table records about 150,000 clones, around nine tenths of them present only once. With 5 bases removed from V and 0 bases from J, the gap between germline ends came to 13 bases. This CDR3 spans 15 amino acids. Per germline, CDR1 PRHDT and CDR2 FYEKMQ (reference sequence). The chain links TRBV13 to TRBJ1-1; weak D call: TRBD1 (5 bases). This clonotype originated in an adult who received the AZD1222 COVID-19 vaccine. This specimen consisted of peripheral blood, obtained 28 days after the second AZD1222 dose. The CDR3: CASSEGTYMNTEAFF. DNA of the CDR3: TGTGCCAGCAGCGAGGGGACTTACATGAACACTGAAGCTTTCTTT.